These T cell receptor beta chains were read from a single sample in a study of T-cell memory formation after mild COVID-19. Each CDR3 protein gets one entry after TCRdb re-called the 5' RACE reads with MiXCR. The sample includes 550,000 to 650,000 distinct CDR3 sequences, roughly a sixth of them seen just once. The sample comprised PBMCs or a T cell subset sorted from them (not recorded which). These receptors were collected from an adult woman who had mild COVID-19 (a few samples of this study predate the infection). Cell type and time point are not known. CDR3s include the opening cysteine and the closing phenylalanine or tryptophan. Fields, in order: clone size, D gene, V gene, J gene, CDR3 length, CDR3 protein, CDR3 DNA. A D gene is named only where the DNA matches it firmly. Only some rows state a clone size, as once, few, many or a class for expanded clones.

>.|.|TRBV11-1|TRBJ2-1|14
CASWGFGEYNEQFF
TGTGCCAGCTGGGGTTTTGGGGAATACAATGAGCAGTTCTTC
>few|TRBD1|TRBV11-2|TRBJ2-7|15
CASSHRGQGYREQYF
TGTGCCAGCAGCCATAGGGGACAGGGGTATCGCGAGCAGTACTTC
>few|.|TRBV19|TRBJ1-1|15
CASSTPRGGNTEAFF
TGTGCCAGTAGTACCCCCCGGGGAGGAAACACTGAAGCTTTCTTT
>.|.|TRBV7-2|TRBJ2-5|15
CASSLAGTLGETQYF
TGTGCCAGCAGCTTAGCGGGGACCTTGGGGGAGACCCAGTACTTC
>few|TRBD1|TRBV20-1|TRBJ2-5|14
CSAQTRDSQETQYF
TGCAGTGCCCAAACCCGGGACAGCCAAGAGACCCAGTACTTC
>few|TRBD1|TRBV5-1|TRBJ1-6|14
CASSLEGQESPLHF
TGCGCCAGCAGCTTGGAGGGACAGGAATCACCCCTCCACTTT
>few|.|TRBV5-1|TRBJ2-1|20
CASSLVLPLWEEQTYNEQFF
TGCGCCAGCAGCTTGGTGCTACCCCTCTGGGAGGAGCAAACCTACAATGAGCAGTTCTTC
>.|.|TRBV12-3/TRBV12-4|TRBJ2-1|14
CASSLTGWGNEQFF
TGTGCCAGCAGTTTAACGGGATGGGGCAATGAGCAGTTCTTC
>few|.|TRBV29-1|TRBJ1-1|13
CSVNRKEGSITFF
TGCAGCGTTAACCGGAAGGAGGGGTCGATAACTTTCTTT
>.|.|TRBV5-1|TRBJ2-2|12
CASPSNTGELFF
TGCGCCAGTCCCTCGAACACCGGGGAGCTGTTTTTT
>.|.|TRBV14|TRBJ1-2|13
CASSQAGNYGYTF
TGTGCCAGCAGCCAAGCGGGGAACTATGGCTACACCTTC
>few|.|TRBV7-9|TRBJ2-7|14
CASSQTGGRSEQYF
TGTGCCAGCAGCCAAACAGGAGGCAGGAGCGAGCAGTACTTC
>.|TRBD2|TRBV12-3/TRBV12-4|TRBJ2-2|14
CASSPEGLAGELFF
TGTGCCAGCAGCCCAGAGGGACTAGCGGGGGAGCTGTTTTTT
>few|.|TRBV24-1|TRBJ2-1|13
CATSARRVNEQFF
TGTGCCACCTCGGCGAGGAGGGTAAATGAGCAGTTCTTC
>few|TRBD2|TRBV12-3/TRBV12-4|TRBJ2-1|15
CASSSERGAINEQFF
TGTGCCAGCAGTTCGGAGCGGGGGGCTATCAATGAGCAGTTCTTC
>.|.|TRBV7-9|TRBJ2-1|16
CASIRLKKGGVNEQFF
TGTGCCAGCATCCGCCTAAAAAAAGGGGGAGTCAATGAGCAGTTCTTC
>.|.|TRBV5-1|TRBJ2-3|15
CASSLGRRFTDTQYF
TGCGCCAGCAGCTTGGGGCGGAGGTTCACAGATACGCAGTATTTT
>few|.|TRBV5-5|TRBJ1-2|13
CASSSRQHYGYTF
TGTGCCAGCAGCTCACGACAGCACTATGGCTACACCTTC
>.|.|TRBV29-1|TRBJ2-1|16
CSVGGPIGGPYNEQFF
TGCAGCGTTGGGGGCCCTATTGGGGGCCCCTACAATGAGCAGTTCTTC
>.|.|TRBV4-2|TRBJ1-1|14
CASSQEEGVSEAFF
TGTGCCAGCAGCCAAGAGGAGGGGGTCTCTGAAGCTTTCTTT
>.|TRBD2|TRBV9|TRBJ2-4|14
CASSSGRTKNIQYF
TGTGCCAGCAGCAGCGGGAGGACCAAAAACATTCAGTACTTC
>few|TRBD1|TRBV27|TRBJ2-7|16
CASSLAGQGASYEQYF
TGTGCCAGCAGTTTAGCAGGACAGGGGGCCTCCTACGAGCAGTACTTC
>.|.|TRBV12-3/TRBV12-4|TRBJ1-1|11
CASTGHTEAFF
TGTGCCAGCACCGGGCACACTGAAGCTTTCTTT
>.|TRBD2|TRBV5-1|TRBJ2-1|16
CASSLEEVAGYNEQFF
TGCGCCAGCAGCTTGGAAGAGGTAGCGGGGTACAATGAGCAGTTCTTC
>.|.|TRBV7-9|TRBJ1-5|16
CASSLALGQGSQPQHF
TGTGCCAGCAGCTTAGCCCTGGGGCAGGGGAGTCAGCCCCAGCATTTT
>.|.|TRBV9|TRBJ2-1|16
CASSVASGTPVFVQFF
TGTGCCAGCAGCGTGGCCTCCGGGACGCCGGTGTTCGTGCAGTTCTTC
>.|.|TRBV20-1|TRBJ1-6|15
CSASPSVGSGSPLHF
TGCAGTGCTAGCCCCAGTGTGGGTTCGGGTTCACCCCTCCACTTT
>.|TRBD1|TRBV11-2|TRBJ1-2|12
CASSLEGGDYTF
TGTGCCAGCAGCTTAGAAGGGGGCGACTACACCTTC
>many|TRBD1|TRBV5-1|TRBJ1-4|16
CASSSSGGQGNEKLFF
TGCGCCAGCAGCTCCTCCGGGGGACAGGGGAATGAAAAACTGTTTTTT
>few|TRBD2|TRBV9|TRBJ2-2|14
CASSASGDTGELFF
TGTGCCAGCAGCGCTAGCGGGGACACCGGGGAGCTGTTTTTT
>.|TRBD2|TRBV29-1|TRBJ2-5|13
CSAKGGGKETQYF
TGCAGCGCAAAAGGCGGGGGGAAAGAGACCCAGTACTTC
>.|TRBD1|TRBV19|TRBJ2-7|15
CASSISTGRSYEQYF
TGTGCCAGTAGTATTTCGACAGGGCGGTCCTACGAGCAGTACTTC
>few|.|TRBV24-1|TRBJ2-2|12
CATSVRTGELFF
TGTGCCACCAGTGTGAGGACCGGGGAGCTGTTTTTT
>many|TRBD1|TRBV5-1|TRBJ2-1|15
CASSLGTGSYNEQFF
TGTGCCAGCAGCTTAGGGACAGGCTCCTACAATGAGCAGTTCTTC
>.|TRBD1|TRBV29-1|TRBJ2-7|16
CSVVAGTGAPIYEQYF
TGCAGCGTTGTGGCCGGGACAGGAGCTCCCATATACGAGCAGTACTTC
>.|TRBD2|TRBV12-3/TRBV12-4|TRBJ2-3|14
CASGTSTPLDTQYF
TGTGCCAGCGGGACTAGCACTCCCTTGGATACGCAGTATTTT
>.|.|TRBV12-3/TRBV12-4|TRBJ1-6|12
CASSSARETLHF
TGTGCCAGCAGTTCCGCGAGAGAGACCCTCCACTTT
>few|.|TRBV6-2/TRBV6-3|TRBJ2-1|14
CASSYSNGGNEQFF
TGTGCCAGCAGTTACTCGAACGGGGGCAATGAGCAGTTCTTC
>few|TRBD1|TRBV4-2|TRBJ2-1|13
CASNRDRNNEQFF
TGTGCCAGCAACCGGGACAGGAATAATGAGCAGTTCTTC
>.|TRBD2|TRBV9|TRBJ2-1|15
CASSSLAYSYNEQFF
TGTGCCAGCAGTTCACTAGCGTACAGCTACAATGAGCAGTTCTTC
>.|.|TRBV6-5|TRBJ2-7|16
CASSYLSGPARNEQYF
TGTGCCAGCAGTTACCTTTCTGGCCCAGCGAGGAACGAGCAGTACTTC
>.|.|TRBV4-3|TRBJ1-1|19
CASSHDLTGRLGRDTEAFF
TGCGCCAGCAGCCATGACCTTACCGGAAGACTTGGGCGAGACACTGAAGCTTTCTTT
>.|.|TRBV7-9|TRBJ2-5|14
CASSPKTAQETQYF
TGTGCCAGCAGCCCAAAGACAGCCCAAGAGACCCAGTACTTC
>.|.|TRBV5-1|TRBJ2-2|15
CASSLTAGFTGELFF
TGCGCCAGCAGCTTGACGGCAGGATTCACCGGGGAGCTGTTTTTT
>.|.|TRBV14|TRBJ1-2|14
CASSQDIRGGGYTF
TGTGCCAGCAGCCAAGATATACGGGGCGGCGGCTACACCTTC
>.|TRBD1|TRBV9|TRBJ2-2|16
CASSVTGGVGTGELFF
TGTGCCAGCAGCGTGACAGGGGGCGTGGGCACCGGGGAGCTGTTTTTT
>few|.|TRBV24-1|TRBJ2-1|16
CATSAPLGGTYNEQFF
TGTGCCACCAGCGCCCCTTTGGGGGGTACCTACAATGAGCAGTTCTTC
>few|.|TRBV5-1|TRBJ2-5|14
CASSGGAVQETQYF
TGCGCCAGCAGCGGGGGGGCTGTCCAAGAGACCCAGTACTTC
>few|TRBD1|TRBV6-2/TRBV6-3|TRBJ2-2|19
CASRVWTGGSYLLTGELFF
TGTGCCAGCAGGGTGTGGACAGGGGGCTCATATTTGCTTACCGGGGAGCTGTTTTTT
>.|TRBD1|TRBV7-9|TRBJ1-4|14
CASSLDRGGEKLFF
TGTGCCAGCAGCTTAGACAGGGGAGGAGAAAAACTGTTTTTT
>few|.|TRBV29-1|TRBJ2-2|12
CSVRSSSGELFF
TGCAGCGTGCGATCTAGCTCCGGGGAGCTGTTTTTT
>.|.|TRBV15|TRBJ2-2|16
CATSRDWPGVAGELFF
TGTGCCACCAGCAGAGATTGGCCAGGGGTGGCCGGGGAGCTGTTTTTT
>few|.|TRBV9|TRBJ2-3|13
CASSVRGPDTQYF
TGTGCCAGCAGCGTCCGGGGCCCAGATACGCAGTATTTT
>few|.|TRBV6-5|TRBJ1-4|13
CASSYGQGEKLFF
TGTGCCAGCAGTTACGGCCAGGGGGAAAAACTGTTTTTT
>.|TRBD2|TRBV2|TRBJ2-1|15
CASSVTSGAYNEQFF
TGTGCCAGCAGTGTAACTAGCGGGGCCTACAATGAGCAGTTCTTC
>.|TRBD2|TRBV4-2|TRBJ2-5|17
CASSQGAAGGPLETQYF
TGTGCCAGCAGCCAAGGTGCGGCGGGAGGGCCGTTGGAGACCCAGTACTTC
>many|.|TRBV4-2|TRBJ2-6|17
CASSQGPTRSGANVLTF
TGTGCCAGCAGCCAAGGCCCTACTCGGTCTGGGGCCAACGTCCTGACTTTC